The entry below gives a single T cell receptor beta chain sequence along with its context. The antigen is not known. A much larger clone sits a single nucleotide away, making a read error possible. This CDR3 is 15 amino acids long. Germline loops: CDR1 MNHEY, CDR2 SVGEGT. The data stem from a study of identical twins. Through template switching, a universal primer site was introduced, and the cDNA contained unique molecular identifiers. MiXCR, applied by TCRdb to the 5' RACE reads, yields one record per CDR3 protein. The sample lists a few hundred thousand distinct CDR3 sequences; approximately 10% were seen once. Study results and limitations: Without tracking the same donors, conclusions rested on cross-sectional statistical analysis. Out-of-frame TCR alpha sharing observed in monozygotic twins exceeded model estimates.

This receptor was taken from a man between 45 and 60 years old in good health. Input material: memory T cells sorted from blood. This chain joins TRBV6-2 or TRBV6-3 and TRBJ2-2; 8 bases are shared with TRBD1. The CDR3 sequence: CASSYRTGTTGELLF. The CDR3 DNA is TGTGCCAGCAGTTACCGGACAGGGACCACCGGGGAGCTGCTTTTT.